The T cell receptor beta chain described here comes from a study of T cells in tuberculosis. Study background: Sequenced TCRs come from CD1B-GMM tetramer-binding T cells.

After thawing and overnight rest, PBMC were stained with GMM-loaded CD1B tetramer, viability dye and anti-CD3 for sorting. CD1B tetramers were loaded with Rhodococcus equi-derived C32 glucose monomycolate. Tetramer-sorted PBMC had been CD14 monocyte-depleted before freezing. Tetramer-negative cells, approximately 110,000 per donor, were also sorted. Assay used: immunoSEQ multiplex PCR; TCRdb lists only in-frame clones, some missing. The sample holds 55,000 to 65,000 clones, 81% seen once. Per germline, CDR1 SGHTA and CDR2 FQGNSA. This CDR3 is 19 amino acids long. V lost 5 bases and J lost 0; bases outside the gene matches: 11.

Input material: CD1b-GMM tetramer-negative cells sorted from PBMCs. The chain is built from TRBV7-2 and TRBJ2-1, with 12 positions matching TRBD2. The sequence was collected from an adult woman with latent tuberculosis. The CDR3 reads CASSATGTSGQSSYNEQFF. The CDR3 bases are TGTGCCAGCAGCGCCACCGGGACTAGCGGGCAAAGCTCCTACAATGAGCAGTTCTTC.